This entry is about one T cell receptor beta chain. What it binds is unknown. The repertoire was sequenced with immunoSEQ multiplex PCR; TCRdb's copy has only in-frame clones and lacks some. The table has tens of thousands of clones, roughly four fifths seen once. This sample is drawn from a study of T cells in localized non-small cell lung cancer. Study-wide results and limits: Detection in adjacent lung was observed for a median around 50 of the top 100 tumor clones. Measurement of T cell clonality placed uninvolved adjacent lung highest, above the level in tumor.

Germline CDR1 reads MDHEN; CDR2 reads SYDVKM. V was trimmed by 6 bases and J by 1 base, leaving 13 bases between them. CDR3 size: 15 residues. The gene calls are TRBV28 and TRBJ1-3, with D possibly TRBD1 on 6 matching bases. This TCR was sampled from a woman aged 35-75 years with stage I lung adenocarcinoma. Sequenced material: peripheral blood, taken before any cancer treatment. CDR3 in amino acids: CASSLGGTSGNTIYF. The DNA of the CDR3 is TGTGCCAGCAGCCTCGGGGGGACATCTGGAAACACCATATATTTT.